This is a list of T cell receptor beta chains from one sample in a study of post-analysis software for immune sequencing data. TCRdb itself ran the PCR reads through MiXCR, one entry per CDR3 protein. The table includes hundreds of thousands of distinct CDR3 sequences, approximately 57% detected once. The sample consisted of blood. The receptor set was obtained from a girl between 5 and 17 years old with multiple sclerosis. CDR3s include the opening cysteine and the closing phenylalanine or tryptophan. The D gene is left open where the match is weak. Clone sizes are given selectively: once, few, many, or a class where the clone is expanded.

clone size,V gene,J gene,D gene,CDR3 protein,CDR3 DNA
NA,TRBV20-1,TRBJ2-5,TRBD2,CSASHLQRERAETQYF,TGCAGTGCTAGCCACCTCCAGCGGGAGAGAGCAGAGACCCAGTACTTC
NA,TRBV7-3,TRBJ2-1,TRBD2,CASSPGVLAGNNEQFF,TGTGCCAGCAGCCCTGGGGTACTAGCGGGTAACAATGAGCAGTTCTTC
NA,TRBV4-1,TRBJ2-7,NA,CASSPTGGGDGTSYEQYF,TGCGCCAGCAGCCCTACTGGTGGTGGGGACGGGACCTCCTACGAGCAGTACTTC
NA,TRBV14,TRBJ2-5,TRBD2,CASSQISGSRETQYF,TGTGCCAGCAGCCAAATCAGCGGGAGTCGAGAGACCCAGTACTTC
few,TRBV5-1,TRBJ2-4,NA,CASSQVAGAKNIQYF,TGCGCCAGCAGTCAGGTGGCGGGGGCCAAAAACATTCAGTACTTC
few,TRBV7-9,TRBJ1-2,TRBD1,CASSLTGGDNYGYTF,TGTGCCAGCAGCTTAACAGGGGGCGATAACTATGGCTACACCTTC
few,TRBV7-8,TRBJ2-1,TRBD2,CASSLARPLAGGINEQFF,TGTGCCAGCAGCTTAGCGCGCCCTCTAGCGGGAGGGATAAATGAGCAGTTCTTC
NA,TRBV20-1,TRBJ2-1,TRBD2,CSARGERGGYNEQFF,TGCAGTGCTAGAGGTGAACGGGGGGGCTACAATGAGCAGTTCTTC
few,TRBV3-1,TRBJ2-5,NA,CASSHLRDVEQYF,TGTGCCAGCAGCCATCTCCGGGACGTTGAGCAGTACTTC
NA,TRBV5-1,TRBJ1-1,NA,CASSWTARDTEAFF,TGCGCCAGCAGCTGGACAGCCAGGGACACTGAAGCTTTCTTT
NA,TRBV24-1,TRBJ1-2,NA,CATSRAEQGYTF,TGTGCCACCAGTAGGGCAGAGCAAGGCTACACCTTC
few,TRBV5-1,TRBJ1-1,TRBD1,CASSPGTGSMNTEAFF,TGCGCCAGCAGCCCTGGGACAGGATCCATGAACACTGAAGCTTTCTTT
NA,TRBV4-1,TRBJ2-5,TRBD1,CASSQVGDRVHEQYF,TGCGCCAGCAGCCAAGTCGGCGACAGGGTCCATGAGCAGTACTTC
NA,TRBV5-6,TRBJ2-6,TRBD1,CASLTGGAWANVLTF,TGTGCCAGCTTGACAGGGGGCGCCTGGGCCAACGTCCTGACTTTC
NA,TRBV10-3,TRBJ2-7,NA,CAISGGLGYEQYF,TGTGCCATCAGTGGGGGTCTAGGCTACGAGCAGTACTTC
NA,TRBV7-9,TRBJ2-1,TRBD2,CASSLTVAGEPYNEQFF,TGTGCCAGCAGCTTAACGGTAGCGGGAGAGCCCTACAATGAGCAGTTCTTC
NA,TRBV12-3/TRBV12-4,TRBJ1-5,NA,CASSPSAEKGSNQPQHF,TGTGCCAGCAGTCCCTCTGCGGAAAAAGGGAGCAATCAGCCCCAGCATTTT
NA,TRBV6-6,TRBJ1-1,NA,CASSYRGPEEAFF,TGTGCCAGCAGTTACCGCGGACCTGAAGAAGCTTTCTTT
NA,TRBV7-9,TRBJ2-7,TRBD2,CASSLAHIGGGPISYEQYF,TGTGCCAGCAGCTTAGCGCATATTGGCGGGGGGCCGATCTCCTACGAGCAGTACTTC
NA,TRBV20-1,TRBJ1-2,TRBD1,CSAQGQPNYGYTF,TGCAGTGCCCAGGGACAGCCCAACTATGGCTACACCTTC
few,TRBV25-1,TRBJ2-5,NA,CASSEAGLKETQYF,TGTGCCAGCAGTGAGGCAGGGTTAAAAGAGACCCAGTACTTC
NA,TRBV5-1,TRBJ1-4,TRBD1,CASSPRTGAIATNEKLFF,TGCGCCAGCAGCCCAAGGACAGGAGCTATTGCAACTAATGAAAAACTGTTTTTT
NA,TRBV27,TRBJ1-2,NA,CASSLWGTDSSNNYGYTF,TGTGCCAGCAGTTTATGGGGTACAGACTCCTCCAATAACTATGGCTACACCTTC
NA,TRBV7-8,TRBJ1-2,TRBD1,CASSLGPGGFGYTF,TGTGCCAGCAGCTTAGGCCCAGGGGGCTTTGGCTACACCTTC
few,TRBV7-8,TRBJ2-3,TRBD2,CASSLVPLAGGWDTQYF,TGTGCCAGCAGCTTAGTTCCTCTAGCGGGAGGTTGGGATACGCAGTATTTT
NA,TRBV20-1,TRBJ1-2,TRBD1,CSARESAGGQYGYTF,TGCAGTGCTAGAGAATCGGCAGGGGGCCAGTATGGCTACACCTTC
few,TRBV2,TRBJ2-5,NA,CATSLVQETQYF,TGTGCCACCTCCCTGGTCCAAGAGACCCAGTACTTC
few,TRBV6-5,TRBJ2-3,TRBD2,CASSYGALAGTDTQYF,TGTGCCAGCAGTTACGGGGCCCTAGCGGGGACGGATACGCAGTATTTT
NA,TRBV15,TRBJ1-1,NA,CATRKDRNTEAFF,TGTGCCACAAGAAAAGACAGGAACACTGAAGCTTTCTTT
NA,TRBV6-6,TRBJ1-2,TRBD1,CASSDRGSGYGYTF,TGTGCCAGCAGTGACAGGGGATCAGGCTATGGCTACACCTTC
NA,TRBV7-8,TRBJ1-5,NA,CASSLQGQPQLPQHF,TGTGCCAGCAGCTTACAAGGGCAGCCCCAGCTACCCCAGCATTTT
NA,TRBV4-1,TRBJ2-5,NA,CASSQEGEYQETQYF,TGCGCCAGCAGCCAAGAGGGGGAGTACCAAGAGACCCAGTACTTC
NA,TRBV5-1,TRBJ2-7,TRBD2,CASSLASGRAFFGEQYF,TGCGCCAGCAGCTTGGCCAGCGGGAGAGCTTTTTTCGGCGAGCAGTACTTC
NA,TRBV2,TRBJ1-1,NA,CASRTGTVSTEAFF,TGTGCCAGCAGGACCGGGACGGTGAGCACTGAAGCTTTCTTT
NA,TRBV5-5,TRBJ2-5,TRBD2,CASSSMVIRGAQYF,TGTGCCAGCAGCAGCATGGTTATTCGGGGGGCCCAGTACTTC
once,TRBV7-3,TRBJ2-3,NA,CASSFRNSSTDTQYF,TGTGCCAGCAGCTTTCGGAACTCTAGCACAGATACGCAGTATTTT
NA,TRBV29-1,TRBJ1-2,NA,CSVGRGFNYGYTF,TGCAGCGTTGGGAGGGGCTTTAACTATGGCTACACCTTC
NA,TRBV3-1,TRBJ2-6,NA,CASSPGNLLGANVLTF,TGTGCCAGCAGCCCCGGGAATCTGCTGGGGGCCAACGTCCTGACTTTC
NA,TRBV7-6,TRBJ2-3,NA,CASSRDGRTEDSTDTQYF,TGTGCCAGCAGCCGCGATGGGAGGACTGAGGATAGCACAGATACGCAGTATTTT
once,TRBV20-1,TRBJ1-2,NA,CSASGQLHTNYGYTF,TGCAGTGCTAGTGGACAACTCCATACTAACTATGGCTACACCTTC
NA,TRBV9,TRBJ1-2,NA,CASSVVMGWTDYGYTF,TGTGCCAGCAGCGTAGTAATGGGGTGGACAGACTATGGCTACACCTTC
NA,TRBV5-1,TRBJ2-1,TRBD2,CASSLPLAGVYNEQFF,TGCGCCAGCAGCTTGCCACTTGCGGGAGTCTACAATGAGCAGTTCTTC
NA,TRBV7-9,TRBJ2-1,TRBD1,CASIPGTGAQDEQFF,TGTGCCAGCATCCCCGGGACAGGGGCGCAGGATGAGCAGTTCTTC
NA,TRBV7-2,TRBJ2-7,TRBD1,CASSPSGTGEYEQYF,TGTGCCAGCAGCCCTTCCGGGACAGGGGAGTACGAGCAGTACTTC
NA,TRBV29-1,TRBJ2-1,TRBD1,CSVVLPFGTAYNEQFF,TGCAGCGTTGTCCTCCCATTCGGGACAGCTTACAATGAGCAGTTCTTC
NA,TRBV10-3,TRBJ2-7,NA,CAISEKYEQYF,TGTGCCATCAGTGAGAAATACGAGCAGTACTTC
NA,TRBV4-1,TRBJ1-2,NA,CASSRADSPHYGYTF,TGCGCCAGCAGCCGGGCGGACAGCCCCCACTATGGCTACACCTTC
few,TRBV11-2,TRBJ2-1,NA,CASSPRLSASYNEQFF,TGTGCCAGCAGCCCTCGACTTAGTGCATCCTACAATGAGCAGTTCTTC